This T cell receptor (beta chain) was observed in a study of control samples from healthy donors and cancer patients. Germline V gene lookup returns CDR1 MNHNS and CDR2 SASEGT. The V end was cut by 3 bases, the J end by 6 bases, with 11 bases between. The CDR3 sequence is 13 residues long. Only in-frame clones appear in the TCRdb table, and some are missing; sequencing was by immunoSEQ multiplex PCR. The top ten hold more than 2.5% of the sample, which has roughly 130,000 clones, 88% seen once. J is TRBJ1-2 and V is TRBV6-1; D unresolved. Sequencing used blood. This TCR was recovered from a man aged 50 to 60 in good health. The CDR3 DNA follows: TGTGCCAGCAGTGATCGCCTCCTTGATGGCTACACCTTC. Its protein product is CASSDRLLDGYTF.